This TCR beta chain stems from a study of blood T cell repertoires in COVID-19. This clone has a single count. TCRdb's copy holds only in-frame clones and misses some; the assay was immunoSEQ multiplex PCR. The sample has under 500,000 clones, about 85% seen once. This CDR3 has 15 amino acids. Trimming cost V 7 bases and J 6 bases; bases outside gene matches: 14. Looked up from germline, CDR1 is SNHLY and CDR2 is FYNNEI. The chain recombines TRBV2 with TRBJ2-7; 8 bases fit TRBD1. Input material: PBMCs or T cells enriched from blood (not recorded which). This TCR derives from a woman under 30 with acute COVID-19. The CDR3 bases are TGTGCCAGCACCCCAAAGGGGCAGGGGGCTGTCGAGCAGTACTTC. It yields the protein CASTPKGQGAVEQYF.